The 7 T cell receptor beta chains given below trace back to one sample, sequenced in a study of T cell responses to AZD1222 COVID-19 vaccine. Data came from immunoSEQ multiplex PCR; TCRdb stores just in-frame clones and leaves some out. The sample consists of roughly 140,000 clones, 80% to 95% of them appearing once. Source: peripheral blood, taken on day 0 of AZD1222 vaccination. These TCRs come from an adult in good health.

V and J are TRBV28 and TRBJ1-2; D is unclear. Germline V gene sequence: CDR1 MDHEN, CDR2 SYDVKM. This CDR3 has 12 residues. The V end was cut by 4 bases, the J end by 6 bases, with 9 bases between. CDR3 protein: CASSSPGHGYTF. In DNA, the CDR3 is TGTGCCAGCAGTTCCCCTGGACATGGCTACACCTTC.

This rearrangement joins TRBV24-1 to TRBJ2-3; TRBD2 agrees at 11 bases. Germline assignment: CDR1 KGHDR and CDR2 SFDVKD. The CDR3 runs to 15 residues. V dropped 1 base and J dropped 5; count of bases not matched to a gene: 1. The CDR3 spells CATSDFSGRGDTQYF. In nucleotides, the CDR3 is TGTGCCACCAGTGATTTTAGCGGGAGGGGAGATACGCAGTATTTT.

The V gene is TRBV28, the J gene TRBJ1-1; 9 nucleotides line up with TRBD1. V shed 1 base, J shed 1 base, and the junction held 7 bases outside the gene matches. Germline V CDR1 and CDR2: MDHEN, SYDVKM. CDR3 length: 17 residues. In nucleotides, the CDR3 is TGTGCCAGCAGTTTATCTTACAGGGGGCTTGGGAACACTGAAGCTTTCTTT. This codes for CASSLSYRGLGNTEAFF. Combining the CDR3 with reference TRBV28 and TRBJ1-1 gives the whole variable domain DVKVTQSSRYLVKRTGEKVFLECVQDMDHENMFWYRQDPGLGLRLIYFSYDVKMKEKGDIPEGYSVSREKKERFSLILESASTNQTSMYLCASSLSYRGLGNTEAFFGQGTRLTVV.

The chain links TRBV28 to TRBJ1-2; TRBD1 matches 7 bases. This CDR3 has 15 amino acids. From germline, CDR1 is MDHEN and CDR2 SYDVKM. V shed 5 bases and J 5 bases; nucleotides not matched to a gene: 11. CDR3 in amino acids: CASSPPQTGRYGYTF. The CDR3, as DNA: TGTGCCAGCAGTCCTCCCCAGACAGGGCGGTATGGCTACACCTTC.

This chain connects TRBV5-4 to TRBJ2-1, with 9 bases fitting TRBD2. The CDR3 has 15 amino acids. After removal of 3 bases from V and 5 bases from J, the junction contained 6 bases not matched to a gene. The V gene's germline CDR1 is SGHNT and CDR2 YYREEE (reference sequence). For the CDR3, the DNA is TGTGCCAGCAGCTGGCTAGCGGGAAACAACAATGAGCAGTTCTTC. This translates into CASSWLAGNNNEQFF.

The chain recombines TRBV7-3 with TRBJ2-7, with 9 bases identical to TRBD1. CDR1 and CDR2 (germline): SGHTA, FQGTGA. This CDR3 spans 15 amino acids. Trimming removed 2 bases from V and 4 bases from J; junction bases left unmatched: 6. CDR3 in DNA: TGTGCCAGCAGCTTAGATGGGACAGGGCCTTACGAGCAGTACTTC. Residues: CASSLDGTGPYEQYF.

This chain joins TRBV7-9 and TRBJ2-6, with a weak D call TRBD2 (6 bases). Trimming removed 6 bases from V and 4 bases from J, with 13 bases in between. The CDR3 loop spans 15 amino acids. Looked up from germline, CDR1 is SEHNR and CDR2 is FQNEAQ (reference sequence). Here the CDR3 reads CASSWRASGANVLTF. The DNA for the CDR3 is TGTGCCAGCAGTTGGAGGGCGTCCGGGGCCAACGTCCTGACTTTC. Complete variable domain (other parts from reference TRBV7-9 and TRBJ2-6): DTGVSQNPRHKITKRGQNVTFRCDPISEHNRLYWYRQTLGQGPEFLTYFQNEAQLEKSRLLSDRFSAERPKGSFSTLEIQRTEQGDSAMYLCASSWRASGANVLTFGAGSRLTVL.